These 10 T cell receptor beta chains originate from one sample sequenced in a study of T cell changes during pregnancy in multiple sclerosis. The method was immunoSEQ multiplex PCR; TCRdb's version includes in-frame clones alone and lacks a portion of them. The sample contains approximately 31,000 clones, 90% of which appear only once. Specimen: CD4+ T cells from peripheral blood mononuclear cells, collected in the second trimester of pregnancy. The origin of the receptors is a female donor in good health, enrolled as a control in a pregnancy study.

The rearrangement links TRBV7-2 to TRBJ2-2; a possible D gene is TRBD2 (6 bases). CDR1 SGHTA and CDR2 FQGNSA come from the germline V gene. V shed 0 bases and J shed 4 bases, with 15 bases lying between them. CDR3 length: 17 residues. CDR3 protein: CASSLALWGVSTGELFF. CDR3 in DNA: TGTGCCAGCAGCTTAGCGCTTTGGGGGGTGAGCACCGGGGAGCTGTTTTTT.

This chain links TRBV19 with TRBJ2-1; D might be TRBD1 (5 bases). The ends were cut back, 5 bases at V and 6 bases at J, with 17 bases in the middle. This CDR3 region has 15 residues. Looked up from germline, CDR1 is LNHDA and CDR2 is SQIVND (reference sequence). Written as DNA, the CDR3 is TGTGCCAGTAGTTCCCGCAGGGAAGGTGTCAATGAGCAGTTCTTC. Amino acids: CASSSRREGVNEQFF.

This clone was observed a single time. This chain joins TRBV19 and TRBJ1-1, with 9 bases fitting TRBD1. The CDR3 consists of 16 residues. Germline lookup yields CDR1 LNHDA and CDR2 SQIVND (reference sequence). Losses at the gene ends were 5 bases for V and 0 bases for J; bases not matched to a gene: 7. The CDR3 bases are TGTGCCAGTAGTTCCGGGACAGGGCTTTTGAACACTGAAGCTTTCTTT. Amino acid sequence: CASSSGTGLLNTEAFF.

The chain employs TRBV30 and TRBJ1-6; TRBD1 is a possible D gene (6 bases). Germline loops: CDR1 GTSNPN, CDR2 SVGIG (reference sequence). V was pared by 1 base and J by 6 bases, with 10 bases between. This CDR3 comprises 14 residues. CDR3 sequence: CAWSDGTFNSPLHF. CDR3 DNA sequence: TGTGCCTGGAGTGACGGGACATTTAATTCACCCCTCCACTTT.

V is TRBV11-3 and J is TRBJ2-3; tentatively, D is TRBD2 (6 bases). CDR1 SGHNT and CDR2 YENEEA come from the germline V gene. The CDR3 length is 15 residues. Trimming took 1 base from V and 6 from J, leaving 14 bases between them. DNA of the CDR3: TGTGCCAGCAGCTTAGTGAGCGGGCCTACGGATACGCAGTATTTT. Its translation is CASSLVSGPTDTQYF.

DNA of the CDR3: TGTGCCAGCAGCTTTGCCTCATTTCCGGGACAGACGAACACTGAAGCTTTCTTT. Protein sequence: CASSFASFPGQTNTEAFF. The rearrangement uses TRBV5-6 and TRBJ1-1, with 7 bases identical to TRBD1. The junction had 14 bases not matched to a gene; V was cut back by 2 bases and J by 1 base. Germline V CDR1 and CDR2: SGHDT, YYEEEE. There are 18 residues in the CDR3.

The rearrangement links TRBV30 to TRBJ1-1; possibly TRBD1 for D (5 bases). There are 13 residues in the CDR3. CDR1 is GTSNPN and CDR2 is SVGIG in the germline V gene (reference sequence). Trimming removed 0 bases at V and 5 bases at J, with 10 bases between. The CDR3 is CAWSVREGTEAFF. CDR3 nucleotide sequence: TGTGCCTGGAGTGTAAGGGAGGGGACTGAAGCTTTCTTT.

This chain links TRBV2 with TRBJ2-5, with 7 bases identical to TRBD1. The J call could be wrong; TRBJ2-7 is a better fit for the DNA end. There are 14 residues in the CDR3. CDR1 and CDR2 from the germline V gene are SNHLY and FYNNEI. In nucleotides, the CDR3 is TGTGCCAGCAGTGCGACAGGGTCGAGCTACGAGCAGTACTTC. Translation: CASSATGSSYEQYF.

V and J are TRBV10-3 and TRBJ1-1, with D unclear. The V end lost 0 bases, the J end lost 4 bases, and 9 bases lay between the germline ends. The CDR3 has 14 amino acids. The germline V gene has CDR1 ENHRY and CDR2 SYGVKD. Here the CDR3 DNA reads TGTGCCATCAGTGAGTCGACTTATAGCACTGAAGCTTTCTTT. This encodes CAISESTYSTEAFF.

The chain couples TRBV10-3 to TRBJ2-7; no firm D call. Trimming cost V 2 bases and J 2 bases, with 10 bases left between them. The CDR3 is 14 residues long. CDR1 ENHRY and CDR2 SYGVKD come from the germline V gene. The CDR3 sequence: CAISETVSTYEQYF. CDR3 bases: TGTGCCATCAGTGAGACAGTCAGTACCTACGAGCAGTACTTC.